The next 15 T cell receptor beta chains were all read from a single sample in a study of Graves' ophthalmopathy and Graves' hyperthyroidism. For repertoire sequencing, the TCR beta CDR3 regions were amplified from RNA transcripts. HTBI primers served in a first-round RT-PCR, which a second-round multiplex PCR followed. MiXCR, run by TCRdb on the multiplex PCR reads, gives a single entry per CDR3 protein. The sample has 40,000 or so distinct CDR3 sequences; under 65% are singletons. Specimen: peripheral blood. The receptors were gathered from an adult man with Graves' ophthalmopathy.

This sequence joins TRBV12-3 or TRBV12-4 and TRBJ1-1; no reliable D call. V lost 3 bases and J 7 bases, leaving 12 bases between the germline ends. The CDR3 has 13 residues. CDR3 loop: CASSLGSPNEAFF. The CDR3 nucleotides read TGTGCCAGCAGTTTGGGCAGCCCTAATGAAGCTTTCTTT.

This clonotype occurred many times. The CDR3 here is CASSAESRGLYEQYF. The CDR3 DNA is TGTGCCAGCAGCGCCGAAAGCCGGGGGCTGTACGAGCAGTACTTC. V usage is TRBV9 and J usage is TRBJ2-7; D is tentatively TRBD1 or TRBD2 (6 bases each). Trimming took off 3 bases at V and 4 bases at J, with 17 bases between the two ends. The germline V gene has CDR1 SGDLS and CDR2 YYNGEE. CDR3 length: 15 residues.

This clonotype was seen at least ten times. The chain couples TRBV9 to TRBJ2-2, with unresolved D. V was pared by 3 bases and J by 4 bases, with 10 bases between. Germline CDR1 reads SGDLS; CDR2 reads YYNGEE. The CDR3 consists of 14 residues. In DNA form, the CDR3 reads TGTGCCAGCAGCGGGTTGGGATTCACCGGGGAGCTGTTTTTT. The encoded protein is CASSGLGFTGELFF.

The gene calls are TRBV13 and TRBJ2-4; D gene unclear. The CDR3 spans 10 residues. The V end was cut by 11 bases, the J end by 1 base, with 3 bases between. Germline assignment: CDR1 PRHDT and CDR2 FYEKMQ (reference sequence). As DNA, the CDR3 is TGTGCCTGGGCCAAAAACATTCAGTACTTC. Encoded protein: CAWAKNIQYF.

As regards this clonotype: Compared with germline, one end of the junction differs, possibly owing to a read error. This chain connects TRBV5-1 to TRBJ2-7; D is possibly TRBD1 (6 bases). The CDR3 sequence is 13 residues long. Germline lookup yields CDR1 SGHRS and CDR2 YFSETQ. CDR3 sequence: CASSRPGVNEQYF. In DNA form, the CDR3 reads TGTGCCAGCAGTCGACCAGGGGTGAACGAGCAGTACTTC.

J is TRBJ2-7 and V is TRBV7-2, with D maybe TRBD1 (6 bases). The germline gives CDR1 SGHTA, CDR2 FQGNSA. V was cut by 3 bases and J by 5 bases, with 20 bases left in between. The CDR3 loop spans 16 amino acids. CDR3 in amino acids: CASSLWDGQGPDEQYF. CDR3 DNA: TGTGCCAGCAGCTTGTGGGACGGGCAGGGGCCCGACGAGCAGTACTTC.

This clonotype was recorded at least ten times. The chain employs TRBV19 and TRBJ1-1; TRBD1 matches 11 bases. Trimming at V came to 5 bases and at J to 6 bases, leaving 5 bases not matched to a gene. The CDR3 length is 14 residues. Germline assignment: CDR1 LNHDA and CDR2 SQIVND (reference sequence). For the CDR3, the DNA is TGTGCCAGTAGTTGGGGACAGGGGGTACCTGAAGCTTTCTTT. Translating gives CASSWGQGVPEAFF.

CDR3 in amino acids: CSAPEGRGLYEQYF. The CDR3 DNA is TGCAGTGCCCCAGAGGGGAGAGGCCTTTACGAGCAGTACTTC. The rearrangement links TRBV20-1 to TRBJ2-7; D may be TRBD1 or TRBD2 (5 bases each). Per the germline V gene, CDR1 is DFQATT and CDR2 is SNEGSKA (reference sequence). This CDR3 is 14 amino acids long. V was shortened by 6 bases and J by 4 bases, with 19 bases between the two germline ends.

By sample fraction, this clonotype is medium-sized. The J gene is TRBJ2-7, the V gene TRBV7-2; 8 bases align to TRBD1. J lost 1 base, V lost 1 base, and 6 bases had no gene match. Per the germline V gene, CDR1 is SGHTA and CDR2 is FQGNSA. CDR3 length: 16 residues. This chain's CDR3 is CASSLVAGGESYEQYV. Here the CDR3 DNA reads TGTGCCAGCAGCTTAGTGGCAGGGGGCGAGTCCTACGAGCAGTACGTC.

This chain links TRBV15 with TRBJ2-3, with 12 bases aligning to TRBD2. Losses at the gene ends were 1 base for V and 4 bases for J; bases not matched to a gene: 3. Germline V gives CDR1 LNHNV, CDR2 YYDKDF (reference sequence). This CDR3 is built from 16 residues. Here the CDR3 reads CATSRGLAGGSDTQYF. As DNA, the CDR3 is TGTGCCACCAGCAGAGGGCTAGCGGGAGGGTCAGATACGCAGTATTTT.

This clonotype was counted at least ten times. CDR3 region: CASSLADRGSGNTIYF. The CDR3 DNA reads TGCGCCAGCAGCTTGGCCGACCGGGGTTCTGGAAACACCATATATTTT. V usage is TRBV5-1 and J usage is TRBJ1-3; D is unclear. Per germline, CDR1 SGHRS and CDR2 YFSETQ. The CDR3 length is 16 residues. Trimming cost V 0 bases and J 1 base, with 11 bases left between them.

Of note for this clonotype: Relative to the germline gene, one junction end is altered; a read error may explain this. Written as DNA, the CDR3 is TGCGCCAGCAGTGAATCAGAGACCCGGTACTTC. Amino acids: CASSESETRYF. The chain uses TRBV10-2 and TRBJ2-5, with D unresolved. The germline gives CDR1 WSHSY, CDR2 SAAADI. This CDR3 region has 11 residues.

There are a few counts of this clonotype. J is TRBJ1-2 and V is TRBV2; D is possibly TRBD1 (5 bases). The germline CDR1 and CDR2 sequences are SNHLY and FYNNEI. The CDR3 totals 15 residues. V lost 7 bases and J 0 bases, leaving 15 bases between the germline ends. CDR3 region: CASTGGVGANYGYTF. The CDR3 nucleotides read TGTGCCAGCACCGGAGGGGTTGGAGCTAACTATGGCTACACCTTC.

Turning to this clonotype: This clone may be a read error of a much larger clone one base away. V usage is TRBV18 and J usage is TRBJ2-1; 8 nucleotides align to TRBD1. The CDR3 consists of 15 residues. Germline lookup yields CDR1 KGHSH and CDR2 LQKENI. The CDR3 sequence: CASSPRQGTYNERFF. In nucleotides, the CDR3 is TGTGCCAGCTCACCCCGACAGGGGACGTACAATGAGCGGTTCTTC. The full variable domain, completed using reference TRBV18 and TRBJ2-1, is NAGVMQNPRHLVRRRGQEARLRCSPMKGHSHVYWYRQLPEEGLKFMVYLQKENIIDESGMPKERFSAEFPKEGPSILRIQQVVRGDSAAYFCASSPRQGTYNERFFGPGTRLTVL.

This clonotype came up many times. The chain couples TRBV19 to TRBJ1-3; D gene ambiguous. Germline V lookup: CDR1 LNHDA, CDR2 SQIVND (reference sequence). Trimming pared 3 bases from V and 0 bases from J, leaving 9 bases between. The CDR3 loop spans 15 amino acids. The CDR3 loop reads CASSINFSSGNTIYF. CDR3 DNA: TGTGCCAGTAGTATTAACTTTAGCTCTGGAAACACCATATATTTT.